Sequencing of this T cell receptor beta chain was carried out in a study of molecular identifiers for immune sequencing clone quantification. Construction of naive CD8 libraries employed about 17,000 to 1,100,000 sorted cells together with 10%, 30% or 50% RNA. This clonotype was recorded at least ten times. The antigen is unknown. The study, taken as a whole, reports: In naive cells, clones above 20 RNA copies held under 1% of molecules, whereas in effector cells they held over 98%.

Preparation methods for the bulk TCR libraries were those previously described, with listed TCR primers. Each CDR3 protein gets one entry after TCRdb re-called the PCR reads with MiXCR. Here the sample spans 300,000 to 400,000 distinct CDR3 sequences, 20% to 25% being singletons. The CDR3 sequence is 17 residues long. The trim removed 5 bases at V and 2 bases at J, leaving 8 bases unmatched. Germline lookup yields CDR1 SGHTA and CDR2 FQGNSA. V and J are TRBV7-2 and TRBJ2-4, with 11 bases fitting TRBD2. The sequence was collected from a human donor in good health. Some libraries in this study had Jurkat cell RNA spiked in. Specimen: naive CD8+ T cells from blood, with Jurkat cell RNA spiked in. As to subset: FACS-sorted CD8+CD4-CCR7+CD45RA+ naive T cells. The CDR3 nucleotides read TGTGCCAGCAGCCCCATAGCGGGGGGGCGGTCCAAAAACATTCAGTACTTC. Encoded protein: CASSPIAGGRSKNIQYF.